The clone carrying this T cell receptor beta chain was seen repeatedly, ten times or more. This sample is drawn from a study of OX40 agonist ivuxolimab in advanced cancers. Per the germline V gene, CDR1 is GTSNPN and CDR2 is SVGIG (reference sequence). The V and J ends lost 3 bases and 3 bases respectively, with 5 bases between them. The CDR3 runs to 11 residues. Assay used: immunoSEQ multiplex PCR; TCRdb lists only in-frame clones, some missing. There are roughly 76,000 clones in the sample; around 85% occur only once, and 5% to 6.5% lies in the top ten. V is TRBV30 and J is TRBJ1-1; D not certain. The clonotype comes from an adult with an advanced solid tumor such as melanoma, head and neck, liver or kidney cancer. The material sequenced was CD4+ or CD8+ T cells sorted from blood, taken in a trial of the OX40 agonist ivuxolimab. The DNA for the CDR3 is TGTGCCTGGAGCTACGACACTGAAGCTTTCTTT. Amino acids: CAWSYDTEAFF.